This T cell receptor beta chain is drawn from a study of blood T cell repertoires in COVID-19. Germline assignment: CDR1 KGHSH and CDR2 LQKENI. The CDR3 is made up of 14 amino acids. The V end lost 0 bases, the J end lost 3 bases, and 9 bases lay between the germline ends. Participants, about 18 to 90 years old, spanned under 30 US areas. The recovered donors of Cohort 3 showed two negative PCRs, clearance, or symptom resolution. Here immunoSEQ multiplex PCR was the method, and the copy in TCRdb shows in-frame clones only, minus some. This table has 200,000 to 250,000 clones, about 85% appearing once. With respect to this clone: Other DNA sequences from this sample encode an identical CDR3 as well.

V usage is TRBV18 and J usage is TRBJ2-7; D ambiguous. This receptor was obtained from a man younger than 40 who had recovered from COVID-19. The source material was PBMCs or T cells enriched from blood (not recorded which). CDR3 DNA: TGTGCCAGCTCACCACCGTTTATGCGCTACGAGCAGTACTTC. Protein product: CASSPPFMRYEQYF. The whole variable domain, remainder taken from reference TRBV18 and TRBJ2-7, is NAGVMQNPRHLVRRRGQEARLRCSPMKGHSHVYWYRQLPEEGLKFMVYLQKENIIDESGMPKERFSAEFPKEGPSILRIQQVVRGDSAAYFCASSPPFMRYEQYFGPGTRLTVT.